This TCR beta chain came from a study of Graves' ophthalmopathy and Graves' hyperthyroidism (dated by TCRdb to 2017 to 2018). Context from the whole study: Stable hyperthyroidism was defined as no progression to ophthalmopathy within 18 months of follow-up. In total, 135 blood samples were TCR-sequenced: around 42 ophthalmopathy, over 70 hyperthyroidism and approximately 17 hyperthyroidism-to-ophthalmopathy patients. Following sample collection, hyperthyroidism patients were given methimazole at a starting dose of 30 mg daily, and ophthalmopathy patients were given high-dose intravenous methylprednisolone. To explore V-J signatures that distinguish ophthalmopathy from hyperthyroidism, a discovery set of about a hundred patients was enrolled, made up of 40 to 45 with ophthalmopathy and 55 to 65 with stable hyperthyroidism. T-cell repertoires of thyroid tissue and blood were compared in more than 5 hyperthyroidism patients. To tell Graves' ophthalmopathy apart from Graves' hyperthyroidism, and to predict which patients would progress to ophthalmopathy, the study relied on TCR beta repertoire signatures. An independent validation cohort was composed of fewer than 20 hyperthyroidism patients and about 16 patients who later progressed from hyperthyroidism to ophthalmopathy.

The germline V gene yields ENHRY for CDR1 and SYGVKD for CDR2. Clipping removes 2 bases from V and 1 base from J, with 0 as the unmatched junction base count. Spanning cysteine to phenylalanine, the CDR3 consists of 14 amino acids. Only the CDR3 part of the read is kept: 42 bases, read in frame from the first base. For repertoire sequencing, TCR beta CDR3 regions were amplified from RNA transcripts. A first-round RT-PCR used HTBI primers with the Qiagen OneStep RT-PCR kit, followed by a second-round multiplex PCR, size selection and purification. Libraries were sequenced on an Illumina HiSeq2000 using paired-end 100 bp reads. As for how the authors treated the data: SOAPnuke was used to process the reads, throwing out any read that had adapters, had uncalled bases, had a mean Phred below 15, or lacked an exact constant-primer or identifier match. COPE v1.2.5 was used to merge the high-quality paired reads. Each unique nucleotide sequence was treated as a clonotype, and MiTCR v1.1 was used to align the clonotypes to the IMGT TRB V, D and J references. Only V-J combinations with frequency above 0.0001 were analysed, covering around 99% of repertoires. A TCR clonal expansion and chaos score per V-J combination was defined as the ratio of F50 clonal expansion to chaos observed in the TCRdist matrix. Welch's t-statistics and random forest were used to reduce features to more than ten V-J combinations, which were fed into a naive Bayes classifier. The similarity between thyroid and blood repertoires was quantified using the Morisita-Horn index. Starting from the raw public reads, TCRdb applied fastp trimming at Q25, assembled clones with MiXCR and retained in-frame beta chains. Duplicate CDR3 protein sequences are folded into a single record with the most common DNA and genes. The V and J calls shown here were made by TCRdb, not taken from the authors' results. The sample includes over a million distinct CDR3 sequences, with 35% to 40% observed a single time. The ten largest clones represent around 10% of the sample.

Summary of the overall study and its limitations: The 13-signature model separated ophthalmopathy from stable hyperthyroidism with 85% to 90% sensitivity and 81.08% specificity in cross-validation, and 80%/75% in the test set. In validation, the model predicted ophthalmopathy progression with 55% to 71% sensitivity and roughly 72% specificity; eleven to twelve predicted patients were CT-confirmed with GO in a median of 6.5 months. Most expanded thyroid clonotypes with a frequency above 0.001 also appeared in blood, which suggests that blood repertoires may reflect the immune response in the thyroid. Sample size was not statistically predetermined, and group allocation was not concealed from the investigators.

For this clonotype: No cognate antigen has been identified for it. No base-level quality is on record; no much larger clone is a single base apart.

The hyperthyroidism patients were 18 to 65 years old and newly diagnosed, with a disease duration of less than 2 months. Patients were excluded if they had other autoimmune diseases, uncontrolled infections, pregnancy or lactation. Diagnosis relied on clinical symptoms, serum thyroxine, TRAb, thyroid ultrasound and orbital computed tomography. Total RNA was extracted with Trizol reagent and quality-checked on an Agilent 2100 Bioanalyzer. This receptor was identified in an adult man with Graves' hyperthyroidism. The V and J genes are TRBV10-3 and TRBJ2-5, and 8 junctional nucleotides match TRBD2. The sample consisted of peripheral blood or thyroid tissue (not recorded which). Here the CDR3 is given as CAISEGLAQETQYF. The sequence in DNA is TGTGCCATCAGTGAGGGACTAGCCCAAGAGACCCAGTACTTC.